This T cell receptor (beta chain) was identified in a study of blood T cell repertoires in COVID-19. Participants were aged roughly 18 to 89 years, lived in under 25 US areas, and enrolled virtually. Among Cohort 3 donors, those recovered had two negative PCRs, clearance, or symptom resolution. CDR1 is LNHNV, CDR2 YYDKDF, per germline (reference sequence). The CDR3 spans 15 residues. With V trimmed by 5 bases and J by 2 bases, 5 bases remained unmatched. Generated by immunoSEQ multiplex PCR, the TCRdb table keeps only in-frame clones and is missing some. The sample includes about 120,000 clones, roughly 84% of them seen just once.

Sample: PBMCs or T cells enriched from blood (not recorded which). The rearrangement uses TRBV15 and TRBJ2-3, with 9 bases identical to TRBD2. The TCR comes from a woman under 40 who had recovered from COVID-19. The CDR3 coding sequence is TGTGCCACCAGCGGGCGACTAGCGGCCACAGATACGCAGTATTTT. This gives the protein CATSGRLAATDTQYF.